What follows is one T cell receptor beta chain and its context. This CDR3 is built from 12 residues. Trimming took 5 bases from V and 7 from J, leaving 9 bases between them. In germline, CDR1 is SGHVS, CDR2 FNYEAQ. Treatment specified: oral pan-JAK inhibitor, 5-10 mg twice daily. cDNA prepared by RNA extraction and subsequent reverse transcription served as the template for sequencing. Sequenced by immunoSEQ multiplex PCR; TCRdb stores in-frame clones only, minus some. The sample lists 150,000 or so clones, 86% occurring once. This sample was included in a study of CD8+ T cells in alopecia areata. The receptor's source is a human donor with alopecia areata. The V call is TRBV7-6, the J call TRBJ2-1; D is undetermined. The material sequenced was CD8+ T cells sorted from blood, taken at week 4, from a patient treated with tofacitinib. The CDR3 nucleotides read TGTGCCAGCAGCCCCGGGCTGAATGAGCAGTTCTTC. Translated: CASSPGLNEQFF.